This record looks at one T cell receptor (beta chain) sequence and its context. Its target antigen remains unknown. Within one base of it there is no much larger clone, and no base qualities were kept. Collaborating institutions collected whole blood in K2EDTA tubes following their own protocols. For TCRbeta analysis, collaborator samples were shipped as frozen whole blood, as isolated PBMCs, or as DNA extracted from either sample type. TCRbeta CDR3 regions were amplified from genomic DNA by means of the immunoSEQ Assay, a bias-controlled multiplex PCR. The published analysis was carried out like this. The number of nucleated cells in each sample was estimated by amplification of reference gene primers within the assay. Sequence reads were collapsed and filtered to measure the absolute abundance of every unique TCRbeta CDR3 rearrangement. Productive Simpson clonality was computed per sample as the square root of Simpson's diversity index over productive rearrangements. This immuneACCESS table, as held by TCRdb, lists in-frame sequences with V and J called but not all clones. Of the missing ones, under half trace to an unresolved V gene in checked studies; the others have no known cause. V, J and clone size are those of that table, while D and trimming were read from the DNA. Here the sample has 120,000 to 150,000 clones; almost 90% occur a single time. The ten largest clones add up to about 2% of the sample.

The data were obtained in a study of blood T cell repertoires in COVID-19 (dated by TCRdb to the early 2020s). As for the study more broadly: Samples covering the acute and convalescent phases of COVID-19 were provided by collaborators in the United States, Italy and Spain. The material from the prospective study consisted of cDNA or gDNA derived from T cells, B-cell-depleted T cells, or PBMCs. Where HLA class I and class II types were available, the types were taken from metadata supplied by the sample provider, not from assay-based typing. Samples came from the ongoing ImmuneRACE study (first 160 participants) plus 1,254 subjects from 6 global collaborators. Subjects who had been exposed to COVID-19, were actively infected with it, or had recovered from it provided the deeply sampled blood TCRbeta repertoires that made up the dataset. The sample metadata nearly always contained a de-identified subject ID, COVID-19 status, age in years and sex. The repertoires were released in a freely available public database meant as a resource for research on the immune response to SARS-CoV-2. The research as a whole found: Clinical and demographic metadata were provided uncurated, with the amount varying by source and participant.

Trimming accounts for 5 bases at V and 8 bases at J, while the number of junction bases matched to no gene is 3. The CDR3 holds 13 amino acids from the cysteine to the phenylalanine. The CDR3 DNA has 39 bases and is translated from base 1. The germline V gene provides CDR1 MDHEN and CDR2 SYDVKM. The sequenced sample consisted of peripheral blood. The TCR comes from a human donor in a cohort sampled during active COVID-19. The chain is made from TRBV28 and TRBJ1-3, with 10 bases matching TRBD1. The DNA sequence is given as TGTGCCAGCAGTCCCGGGACAGGGGACACCATATATTTT. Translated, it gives CASSPGTGDTIYF. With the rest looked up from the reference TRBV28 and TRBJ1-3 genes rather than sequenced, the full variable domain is DVKVTQSSRYLVKRTGEKVFLECVQDMDHENMFWYRQDPGLGLRLIYFSYDVKMKEKGDIPEGYSVSREKKERFSLILESASTNQTSMYLCASSPGTGDTIYFGEGSWLTVV.